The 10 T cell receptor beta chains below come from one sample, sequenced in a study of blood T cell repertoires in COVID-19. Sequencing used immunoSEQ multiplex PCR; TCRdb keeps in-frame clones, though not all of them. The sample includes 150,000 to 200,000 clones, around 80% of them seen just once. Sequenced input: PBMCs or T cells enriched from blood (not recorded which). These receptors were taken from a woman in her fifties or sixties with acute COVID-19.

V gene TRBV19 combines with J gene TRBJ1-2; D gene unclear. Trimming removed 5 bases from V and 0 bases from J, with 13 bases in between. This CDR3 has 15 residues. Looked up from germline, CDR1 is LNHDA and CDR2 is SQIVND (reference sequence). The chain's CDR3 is CASSPRTGTNYGYTF. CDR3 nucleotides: TGTGCCAGTAGTCCGCGGACTGGTACTAACTATGGCTACACCTTC.

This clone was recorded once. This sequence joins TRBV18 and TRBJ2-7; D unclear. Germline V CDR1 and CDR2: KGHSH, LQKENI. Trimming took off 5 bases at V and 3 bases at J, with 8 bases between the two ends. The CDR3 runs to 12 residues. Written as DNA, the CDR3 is TGTGCCAGCTCAGAGGTCGGCTACGAGCAGTACGTC. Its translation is CASSEVGYEQYV.

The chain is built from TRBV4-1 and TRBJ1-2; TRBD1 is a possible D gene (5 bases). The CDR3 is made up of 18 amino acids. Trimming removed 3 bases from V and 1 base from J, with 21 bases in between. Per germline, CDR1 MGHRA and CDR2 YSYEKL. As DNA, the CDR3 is TGCGCCAGCAGCCAGGACACAGGACTAATTTCTTATAACTATGGCTACACCTTC. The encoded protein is CASSQDTGLISYNYGYTF.

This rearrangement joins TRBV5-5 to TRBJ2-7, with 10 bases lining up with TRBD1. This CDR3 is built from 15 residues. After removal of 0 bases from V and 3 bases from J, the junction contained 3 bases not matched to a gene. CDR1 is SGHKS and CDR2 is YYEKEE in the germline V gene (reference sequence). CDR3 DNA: TGTGCCAGCAGCTTGGGGGGACAGGGGATCTACGAGCAGTACGTC. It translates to CASSLGGQGIYEQYV.

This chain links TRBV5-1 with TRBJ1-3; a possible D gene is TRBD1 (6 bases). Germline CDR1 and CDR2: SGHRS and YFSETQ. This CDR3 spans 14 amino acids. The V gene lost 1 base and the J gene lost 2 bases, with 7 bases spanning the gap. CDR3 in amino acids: CASSLTGTGNTIYF. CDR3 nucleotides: TGCGCCAGCAGCTTGACAGGGACTGGAAACACCATATATTTT.

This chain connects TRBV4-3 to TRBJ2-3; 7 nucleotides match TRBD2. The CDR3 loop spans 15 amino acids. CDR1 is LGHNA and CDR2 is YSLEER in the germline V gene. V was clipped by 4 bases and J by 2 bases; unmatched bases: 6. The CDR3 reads CASSLERDPTDTQYF. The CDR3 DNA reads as TGCGCCAGCAGCCTCGAGCGGGACCCCACAGATACGCAGTATTTT.

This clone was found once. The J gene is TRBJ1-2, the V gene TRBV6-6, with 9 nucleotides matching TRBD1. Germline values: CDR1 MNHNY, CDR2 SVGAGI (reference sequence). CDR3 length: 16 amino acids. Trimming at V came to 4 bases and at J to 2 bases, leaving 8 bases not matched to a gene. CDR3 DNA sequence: TGTGCCAGCAGTTTCGGAGGGACAGGGAGGAACTATGGCTACACCTTC. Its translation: CASSFGGTGRNYGYTF.

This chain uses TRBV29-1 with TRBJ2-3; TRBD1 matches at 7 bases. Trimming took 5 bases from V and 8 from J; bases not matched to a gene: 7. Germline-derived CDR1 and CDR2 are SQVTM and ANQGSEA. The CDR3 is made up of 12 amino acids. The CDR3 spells CSVMTGSGTQYF. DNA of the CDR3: TGCAGCGTTATGACAGGGTCGGGTACGCAGTATTTT.

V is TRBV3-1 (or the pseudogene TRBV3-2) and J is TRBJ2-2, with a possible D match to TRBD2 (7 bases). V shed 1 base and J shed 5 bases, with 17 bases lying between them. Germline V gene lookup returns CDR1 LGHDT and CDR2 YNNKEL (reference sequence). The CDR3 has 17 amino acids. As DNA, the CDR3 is TGTGCCAGCAGCCAAGCTGGGGGGGGGCAACGGACCGGGGAGCTGTTTTTT. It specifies CASSQAGGGQRTGELFF.

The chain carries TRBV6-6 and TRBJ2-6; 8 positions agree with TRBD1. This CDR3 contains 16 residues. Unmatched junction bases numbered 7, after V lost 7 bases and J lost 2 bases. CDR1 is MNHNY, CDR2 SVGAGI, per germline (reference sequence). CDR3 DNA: TGTGCCAGCACCTCCTCGACAGGGGCTGGGGCCAACGTCCTGACTTTC. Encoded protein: CASTSSTGAGANVLTF.